This section outlines one TCR beta chain sequence together with its context. What it binds is not known. This sample is drawn from a study of T cells in localized non-small cell lung cancer. Study outcomes and limitations: Of the tissues analyzed, uninvolved adjacent lung showed maximal T cell clonality, greater than tumor.

Assay used: immunoSEQ multiplex PCR; TCRdb lists only in-frame clones, some missing. The sample records more than 70,000 clones, about four fifths being singletons. The germline V gene encodes CDR1 MDHEN and CDR2 SYDVKM. Trimming removed 6 bases from V and 2 bases from J; junction bases left unmatched: 6. The CDR3 extends over 14 amino acids. Sequencing was performed on peripheral blood, taken before any cancer treatment. This chain connects TRBV28 to TRBJ2-7; 8 nucleotides align to TRBD1. This receptor was taken from a man between 40 and 69 years old with stage I lung adenocarcinoma. This CDR3 is CASSPQGVTYEQYF. The CDR3 coding sequence is TGTGCCAGCAGCCCACAGGGGGTGACCTACGAGCAGTACTTC.